Listed below are T cell receptor beta chains from one sample, sequenced in a study of shared clonotypes between healthy human individuals. Profiling relied on immunoSEQ multiplex PCR, and the TCRdb table lists in-frame clones only, not all of them. Among about 460,000 clones listed, 75% to 80% were seen once. Sequenced material: PBMCs. The receptors here all came from a woman aged 40-49 years in good health. Some clones in this sample may be carry-over from other donors' samples. The CDR3 runs from the conserved cysteine through the conserved F or W. The order of the fields is V gene, clone size, J gene, D gene, CDR3 protein, CDR3 DNA. D genes are given only for firm matches. Not every row has a clone size; where given, it reads once, few, many or a size class.

TRBV2	-	TRBJ2-2	-	CASSDHPTGELFF	TGTGCCAGCAGTGACCACCCCACCGGGGAGCTGTTTTTT
TRBV4-2	-	TRBJ2-1	TRBD2	CASSQVATSAENEQFF	TGTGCCAGCAGCCAAGTGGCGACTAGCGCCGAGAATGAGCAGTTCTTC
TRBV18	-	TRBJ2-7	TRBD1	CASSPARDSYEQYF	TGTGCCAGCTCACCCGCCAGGGACAGCTACGAGCAGTACTTC
TRBV28	-	TRBJ2-3	-	CASSLIDGTDTQYF	TGTGCCAGCAGTCTCATCGACGGAACAGATACGCAGTATTTT
TRBV28	-	TRBJ2-7	TRBD2	CASSSTSGSKESMTYEQYF	TGTGCCAGCAGTTCAACTAGCGGGAGTAAGGAGAGTATGACCTACGAGCAGTACTTC
TRBV19	-	TRBJ1-2	-	CASTPRVSSGYTF	TGTGCCAGTACCCCCAGGGTTTCCTCTGGCTACACCTTC
TRBV19	-	TRBJ2-7	TRBD2	CASSIRPSGRTPYEQYF	TGTGCCAGTAGTATTCGCCCTAGCGGGAGAACCCCCTACGAGCAGTACTTC
TRBV5-1	-	TRBJ2-1	-	CASSLGVGRPAEQFF	TGCGCCAGCAGCTTGGGAGTAGGGCGGCCAGCTGAGCAGTTCTTC
TRBV5-4	-	TRBJ2-3	-	CASSWGASGGGTDTQYF	TGTGCCAGCAGCTGGGGGGCTAGCGGAGGCGGCACAGATACGCAGTATTTT
TRBV29-1	-	TRBJ2-7	-	CSVGASGDSYEQYF	TGCAGCGTTGGTGCCAGCGGTGACTCCTACGAGCAGTACTTC
TRBV6-1	-	TRBJ1-5	TRBD1	CASSEDRGQPQHF	TGTGCCAGCAGTGAAGACAGGGGTCAGCCCCAGCATTTT
TRBV5-1	-	TRBJ2-2	-	CASSPGLAVNTGELFF	TGCGCCAGCAGCCCTGGATTAGCGGTGAACACCGGGGAGCTGTTTTTT
TRBV10-3	-	TRBJ2-7	-	CAIRQTYEQYF	TGTGCCATCCGCCAAACCTACGAGCAGTACTTC
TRBV4-1	-	TRBJ1-5	-	CASSQETGTTQPQHF	TGCGCCAGCAGCCAAGAGACCGGGACAACTCAGCCCCAGCATTTT
TRBV5-6	-	TRBJ1-1	TRBD1	CASSAATGGNTEAFF	TGTGCCAGCAGCGCCGCGACAGGGGGCAACACTGAAGCTTTCTTT
TRBV6-5	-	TRBJ2-3	-	CATTNRDGGTDTQYF	TGTGCCACCACTAACCGGGACGGTGGCACAGATACGCAGTATTTT
TRBV6-6	-	TRBJ1-1	-	CATSDGEGTEAFF	TGTGCCACCTCGGACGGGGAAGGCACTGAAGCTTTCTTT
TRBV11-2	-	TRBJ2-6	-	CASSRGNSLSGANVLTF	TGTGCCAGCAGCCGTGGGAACAGCCTCTCTGGGGCCAACGTCCTGACTTTC
TRBV2	-	TRBJ1-4	-	CASTKDKLANEKLFF	TGTGCCAGCACTAAAGACAAACTGGCTAATGAAAAACTGTTTTTT
TRBV5-1	-	TRBJ2-7	-	CASSSGTPGSYEQYF	TGCGCCAGCAGCTCCGGGACACCCGGCTCCTACGAGCAGTACTTC
TRBV7-7	few	TRBJ2-5	-	CASSKQGKETQYF	TGTGCCAGCAGCAAACAGGGAAAAGAGACCCAGTACTTC